This TCR beta chain originates from a study of CD8 T cells in Susac syndrome. It was with random hexamers that about 0.45 to 1 ug RNA was reverse transcribed. TCRdb reanalysed the immunoSEQ multiplex PCR reads using MiXCR and keeps one entry per CDR3 protein. The sample has roughly 110,000 distinct CDR3 sequences, approximately 94% seen once; the top ten hold around 0.41%. Study-level results: As acknowledged by the study, its TCR sequencing and HLA analysis included a relatively small number of individuals.

This clonotype was seen only once. Its antigen is still unknown. Germline-derived CDR1 and CDR2 are DFQATT and SNEGSKA (reference sequence). The CDR3 length is 14 residues. V was trimmed by 0 bases and J by 5 bases, leaving 13 bases between them. The V call is TRBV20-1, the J call TRBJ1-2; D remains ambiguous. Sequenced input: CD8+ T cells from PBMCs. The sequence came from a human donor with Susac syndrome. CDR3 region: CSARDLWGDYGYTF. The CDR3, as DNA: TGCAGTGCTAGAGATCTTTGGGGTGATTATGGCTACACCTTC.